A selection of T cell receptor beta chains follows, all from one sample in a study of blood T cell repertoires in COVID-19. TCRdb keeps only in-frame clones here, not all; method: immunoSEQ multiplex PCR. This table has about 51,000 clones, about 82% appearing once. Sequences were obtained from peripheral blood. These receptors all come from a man at least 80 years old with active COVID-19. Each CDR3 is given with its conserved first and last residue. D genes are given only for firm matches. Clone size appears in some rows only: once, few, many, or a class for an expanded clone.

D	size	V	J	length	DNA	CDR3
NA	NA	TRBV18	TRBJ1-1	14	TGTGCCAGCTCACTCAGGACAGAGAACACTGAAGCTTTCTTT	CASSLRTENTEAFF
NA	once	TRBV28	TRBJ2-5	16	TGTGCCAGCAGTTTCCCCCGGGGTAAGGACGAAGAGACCCAGTACTTC	CASSFPRGKDEETQYF
NA	NA	TRBV7-3	TRBJ2-1	14	TGTGCCAGCAGCTTAGGCAGCTCCTACAATGAGCAGTTCTTC	CASSLGSSYNEQFF
NA	few	TRBV6-1	TRBJ1-6	16	TGTGCCAGCAGTGACCCTCTTGGAGGGGCGACTTCACCCCTCCACTTT	CASSDPLGGATSPLHF
NA	few	TRBV7-2	TRBJ1-2	13	TGTGCCAGCAGCCCCGACAAAAACTATGGCTACACCTTC	CASSPDKNYGYTF
TRBD1	NA	TRBV27	TRBJ1-1	17	TGTGCCAGCAGTTTACTTTCGCGGGACAGGGTGATTACTGAAGCTTTCTTT	CASSLLSRDRVITEAFF
TRBD1	once	TRBV4-3	TRBJ2-1	17	TGCGCCAGCAGCCAAGATCAGGGGGACGGCGGATACAATGAGCAGTTCTTC	CASSQDQGDGGYNEQFF
NA	NA	TRBV19	TRBJ2-7	13	TGTGCCAGTAGTATAGATCTGGGGGGCGAGCAGTACTTC	CASSIDLGGEQYF
NA	NA	TRBV10-3	TRBJ2-1	12	TGTGCCATCAGTGCTCCGGACAGTGAGCAGTTCTTC	CAISAPDSEQFF
TRBD1	NA	TRBV5-4	TRBJ1-4	13	TGTGCCAGCAGCTCGGGACAGAAGGAAAAACTGTTTTTT	CASSSGQKEKLFF
NA	NA	TRBV10-1	TRBJ2-1	14	TGCGCCAGCAGTGTGGCAGGGGCCCCCAATGAGCAGTTCTTC	CASSVAGAPNEQFF
NA	once	TRBV19	TRBJ2-1	17	TGTGCCAGTAGTATAGAGGGTAGCGGAAGCTCCTACAATGAGCAGTTCTTC	CASSIEGSGSSYNEQFF
NA	NA	TRBV7-3	TRBJ2-7	14	TGTGCCAGCAGCTTAGTTGGTTCAGCGGGCGAGCAGTACTTC	CASSLVGSAGEQYF
NA	NA	TRBV27	TRBJ2-5	15	TGTGCCAGCAGTCCCTCCCGGACAACCCAAGAGACCCAGTACTTC	CASSPSRTTQETQYF